This TCR beta chain was captured in a study of T cells in Graves' hyperthyroidism and ophthalmopathy. The study's findings and limits: Ophthalmopathy was distinguished from stable hyperthyroidism by 13 V-J signatures. Blood held most thyroid clonotypes expanded above 0.001 frequency.

TCR beta CDR3 sequences were amplified from RNA transcripts. HTBI primers were employed in a first-round RT-PCR of the TCR CDR3. MiXCR was run by TCRdb on the multiplex PCR reads, yielding one entry per CDR3 protein. The sample holds some 300,000 distinct CDR3 sequences, roughly 17% seen once. In this sample, this clonotype turned up many times. What it binds is not known. Any patient presenting with uncontrolled infection, other autoimmune disease, pregnancy or lactation was left out. Around 10 ml fresh peripheral blood yielded the PBMCs. The CDR3 runs 11 residues. Germline V gene lookup returns CDR1 MNHEY and CDR2 SMNVEV (reference sequence). The V gene lost 5 bases and the J gene lost 6 bases, with 8 bases spanning the gap.

Input material: blood. This chain uses TRBV27 with TRBJ2-7; D not resolved. The source of this sequence is a man in his thirties or forties with Graves' hyperthyroidism. The CDR3, as DNA: TGTGCCAGCAGTGCCTTGGGCGAGCAGTACTTC. Translated, it gives CASSALGEQYF.